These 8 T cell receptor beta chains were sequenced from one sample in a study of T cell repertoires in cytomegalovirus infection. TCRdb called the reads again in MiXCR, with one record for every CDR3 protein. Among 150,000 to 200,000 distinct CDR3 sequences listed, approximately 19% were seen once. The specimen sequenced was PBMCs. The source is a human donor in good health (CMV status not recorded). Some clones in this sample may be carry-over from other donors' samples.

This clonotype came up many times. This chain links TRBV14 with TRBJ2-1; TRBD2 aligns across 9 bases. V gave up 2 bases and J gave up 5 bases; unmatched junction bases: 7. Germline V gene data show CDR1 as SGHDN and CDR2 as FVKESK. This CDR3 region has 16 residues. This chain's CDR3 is CASSQLRLADNNEQFF. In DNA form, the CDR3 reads TGTGCCAGCAGCCAACTAAGACTAGCGGACAACAATGAGCAGTTCTTC.

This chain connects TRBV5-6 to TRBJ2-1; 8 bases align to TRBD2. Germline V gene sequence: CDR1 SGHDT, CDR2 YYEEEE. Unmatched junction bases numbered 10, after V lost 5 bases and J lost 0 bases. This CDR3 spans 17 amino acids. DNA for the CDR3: TGTGCCAGCAGTTCCCGACGAGCGGGGGCCTCCTACAATGAGCAGTTCTTC. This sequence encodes CASSSRRAGASYNEQFF.

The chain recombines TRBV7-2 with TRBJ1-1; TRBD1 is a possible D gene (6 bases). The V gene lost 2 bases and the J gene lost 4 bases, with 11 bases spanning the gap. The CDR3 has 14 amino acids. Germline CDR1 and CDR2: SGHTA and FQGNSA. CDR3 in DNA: TGTGCCAGCAGCTTAATAGGGGGGACCACTGAAGCTTTCTTT. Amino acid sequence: CASSLIGGTTEAFF. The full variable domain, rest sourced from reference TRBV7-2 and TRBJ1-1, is GAGVSQSPSNKVTEKGKDVELRCDPISGHTALYWYRQSLGQGLEFLIYFQGNSAPDKSGLPSDRFSAERTGGSVSTLTIQRTQQEDSAVYLCASSLIGGTTEAFFGQGTRLTVV.

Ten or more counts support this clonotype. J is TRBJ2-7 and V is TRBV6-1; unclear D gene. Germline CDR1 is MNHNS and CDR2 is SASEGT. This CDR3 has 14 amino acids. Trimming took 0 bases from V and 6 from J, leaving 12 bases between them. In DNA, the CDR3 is TGTGCCAGCAGTGAAGCGTCGCAGTCCCTCGAGCAGTACTTC. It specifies CASSEASQSLEQYF.

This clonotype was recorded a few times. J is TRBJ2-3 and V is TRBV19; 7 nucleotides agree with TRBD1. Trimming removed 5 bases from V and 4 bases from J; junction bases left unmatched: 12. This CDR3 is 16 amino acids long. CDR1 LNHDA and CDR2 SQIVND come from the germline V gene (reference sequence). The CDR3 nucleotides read TGTGCCAGTAGTGTACCGGGACAGTCGTCACCAGATACGCAGTATTTT. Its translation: CASSVPGQSSPDTQYF. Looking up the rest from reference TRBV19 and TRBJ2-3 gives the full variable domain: DGGITQSPKYLFRKEGQNVTLSCEQNLNHDAMYWYRQDPGQGLRLIYYSQIVNDFQKGDIAEGYSVSREKKESFPLTVTSAQKNPTAFYLCASSVPGQSSPDTQYFGPGTRLTVL.

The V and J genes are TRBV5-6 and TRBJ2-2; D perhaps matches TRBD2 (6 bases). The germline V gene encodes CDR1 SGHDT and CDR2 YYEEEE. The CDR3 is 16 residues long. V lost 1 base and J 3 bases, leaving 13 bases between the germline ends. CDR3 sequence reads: CASSLYYGRDTGELFF. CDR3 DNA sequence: TGTGCCAGCAGCTTGTATTACGGGAGAGACACCGGGGAGCTGTTTTTT.

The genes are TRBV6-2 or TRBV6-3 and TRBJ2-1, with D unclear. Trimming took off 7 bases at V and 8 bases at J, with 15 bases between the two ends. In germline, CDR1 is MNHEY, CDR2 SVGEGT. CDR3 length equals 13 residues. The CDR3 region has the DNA TGTGCCAGCACAGACCCGGGCTCATATGAGCAGTTCTTC. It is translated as CASTDPGSYEQFF.

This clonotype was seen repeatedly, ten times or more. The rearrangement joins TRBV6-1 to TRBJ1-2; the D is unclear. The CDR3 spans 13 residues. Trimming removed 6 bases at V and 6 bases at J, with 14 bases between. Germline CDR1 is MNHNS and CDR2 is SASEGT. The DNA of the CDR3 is TGTGCCAGCAGCCGACCCCAAGGCGATGGCTACACCTTC. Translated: CASSRPQGDGYTF.